This T cell receptor beta chain was recovered during a study of blood T cells in healthy people across ages. With respect to this clonotype: Its antigen is as yet unknown. A junction end diverges from the germline sequence, so it may reflect a read error.

Healthy individuals of Caucasian origin from Russia, aged roughly 6 to 95, served as donors. Study results and caveats: A conclusive naive versus antigen-experienced comparison was prevented by the unsorted PBMCs.

With a J-beta primer mix and a sample-barcoded 5' primer, a second PCR ran roughly 7 to 11 cycles. MiXCR, run by TCRdb on the 5' RACE reads, gives a single entry per CDR3 protein. The table lists approximately 800,000 distinct CDR3 sequences, approximately 53% of them singletons, with about two fifths in the top ten. The origin of this receptor is a man older than 75 in good health. What was sequenced was blood.

The CDR3 DNA follows: TGTGCCAGCAGCTGGGAGGGGAGCGGGAGGAATGGGCAGTTCTTC. It encodes CASSWEGSGRNGQFF. The chain carries TRBV7-2 and TRBJ2-1; 9 positions agree with TRBD2. The germline gives CDR1 SGHTA, CDR2 FQGNSA. The CDR3 consists of 15 residues.